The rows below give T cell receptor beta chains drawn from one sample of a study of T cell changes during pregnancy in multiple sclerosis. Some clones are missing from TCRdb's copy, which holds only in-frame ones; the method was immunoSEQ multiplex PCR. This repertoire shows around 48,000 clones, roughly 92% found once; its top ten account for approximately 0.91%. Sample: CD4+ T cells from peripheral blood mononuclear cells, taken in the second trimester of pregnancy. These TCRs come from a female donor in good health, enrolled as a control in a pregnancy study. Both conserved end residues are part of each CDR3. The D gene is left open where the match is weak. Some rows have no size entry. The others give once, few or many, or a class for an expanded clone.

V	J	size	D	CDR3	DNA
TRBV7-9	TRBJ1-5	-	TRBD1	CASSLGDRGHQPQHF	TGTGCCAGCAGCTTAGGGGACAGGGGTCATCAGCCCCAGCATTTT
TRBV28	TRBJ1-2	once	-	CASRSTANYGYTF	TGTGCCAGCAGATCGACAGCAAACTATGGCTACACCTTC
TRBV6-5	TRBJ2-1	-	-	CASSYSPHLVYNEQFF	TGTGCCAGCAGTTACTCACCCCACCTAGTCTACAATGAGCAGTTCTTC
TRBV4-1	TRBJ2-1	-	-	CASSQEGEVYNEQFF	TGCGCCAGCAGCCAAGAAGGAGAAGTATACAATGAGCAGTTCTTC
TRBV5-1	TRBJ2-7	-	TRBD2	CASSLSQAGGEEQYF	TGCGCCAGCAGCTTGAGTCAAGCGGGAGGGGAAGAGCAGTACTTC
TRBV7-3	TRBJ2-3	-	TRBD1	CASSKGDRGSSTDTQYF	TGTGCCAGCAGCAAGGGGGACAGGGGTAGTAGCACAGATACGCAGTATTTT
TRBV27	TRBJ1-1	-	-	CASSLQGSGTEAFF	TGTGCCAGCAGTTTACAGGGGTCGGGCACTGAAGCTTTCTTT
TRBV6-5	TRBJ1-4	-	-	CASSSASAGPNEKLFF	TGTGCCAGCAGTTCGGCCTCGGCGGGACCTAATGAAAAACTGTTTTTT
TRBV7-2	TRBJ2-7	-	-	CASSKAGYEQYF	TGTGCCAGCAGCAAGGCGGGCTACGAGCAGTACTTC
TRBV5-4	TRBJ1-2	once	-	CASSSTANYGYTF	TGTGCCAGCAGCTCGACTGCAAACTATGGCTACACCTTC
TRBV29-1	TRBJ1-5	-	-	CSVQQGLGQPQHF	TGCAGCGTTCAGCAGGGTCTCGGGCAGCCCCAGCATTTT
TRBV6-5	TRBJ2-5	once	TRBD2	CASSYWGGGVETQYF	TGTGCCAGCAGTTACTGGGGGGGTGGCGTGGAGACCCAGTACTTC
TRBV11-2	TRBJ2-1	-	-	CASSLVGGRIHNEQFF	TGTGCCAGCAGCTTAGTTGGGGGGAGGATACACAATGAGCAGTTCTTC
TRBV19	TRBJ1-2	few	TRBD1	CASLLRGQDGYTF	TGTGCCAGCCTTCTCAGGGGGCAGGATGGCTACACCTTC
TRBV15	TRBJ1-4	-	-	CATSRVRVGEKLFF	TGTGCCACCAGCAGAGTGAGGGTCGGAGAAAAACTGTTTTTT
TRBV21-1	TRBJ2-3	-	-	CASSKDPTSTDTQYF	TGTGCCAGCAGCAAAGATCCGACTAGCACAGATACGCAGTATTTT
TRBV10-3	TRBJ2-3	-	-	CAISESHTDTQYF	TGTGCCATCAGTGAGTCCCACACAGATACGCAGTATTTT
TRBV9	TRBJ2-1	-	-	CASSRGQGPYNEQFF	TGTGCCAGCAGTCGAGGTCAGGGGCCTTACAATGAGCAGTTCTTC
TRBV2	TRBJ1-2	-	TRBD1	CASRADRGRFGYTF	TGTGCCAGCAGGGCGGACAGGGGGCGGTTTGGCTACACCTTC
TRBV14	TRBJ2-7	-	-	CASSSHGGVGEQYF	TGTGCCAGCAGCTCCCACGGCGGGGTGGGGGAGCAGTACTTC
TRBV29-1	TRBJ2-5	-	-	CSVERGGRETQYF	TGCAGCGTCGAGAGAGGGGGTCGAGAGACCCAGTACTTC
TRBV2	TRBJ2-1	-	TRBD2	CASSSGGATNEQFF	TGTGCCAGCAGTAGCGGGGGGGCGACCAATGAGCAGTTCTTC
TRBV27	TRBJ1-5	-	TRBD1	CASSSRQGMSNQPQHF	TGTGCCAGCAGTTCCCGACAGGGTATGAGCAATCAGCCCCAGCATTTT
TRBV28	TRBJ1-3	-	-	CASSSGASSGNTIYF	TGTGCCAGCAGTTCAGGGGCGAGCTCTGGAAACACCATATATTTT
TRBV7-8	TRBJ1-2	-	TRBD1	CASSLEGRQGAKGYTF	TGTGCCAGCAGCTTAGAGGGGAGACAGGGGGCAAAGGGCTACACCTTC
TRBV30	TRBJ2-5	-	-	CAWSINTETQYF	TGTGCCTGGAGTATCAACACAGAGACCCAGTACTTC
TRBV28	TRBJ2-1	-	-	CASTGVGQFF	TGTGCCAGCACCGGGGTTGGGCAGTTCTTC
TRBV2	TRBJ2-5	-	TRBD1	CASSGQGLETQYF	TGTGCCAGCAGTGGACAGGGTTTAGAGACCCAGTACTTC